The rows below give T cell receptor beta chains drawn from one sample of a study of shared clonotypes between healthy human individuals. Only in-frame clones appear in the TCRdb table, and some are missing; sequencing was by immunoSEQ multiplex PCR. The repertoire has hundreds of thousands of clones, 72% of them found once; the top ten carry 1.8%. The sequenced sample was memory CD4+ T cells sorted from blood. The receptors originated from a young woman in good health. Each CDR3 is given with its conserved first and last residue. The order of the fields is J gene, clone size, D gene, V gene, CDR3 DNA, CDR3 protein. The D gene is left open where the match is weak. Expanded clones are given a class, and other clones once, few, many or no size at all.

TRBJ1-5 - - TRBV5-1 TGCGCCAGCGCCGGGGATAGCAATCAGCCCCAGCATTTT CASAGDSNQPQHF
TRBJ1-5 - - TRBV6-1 TGTGCCAGCAGTGAAAATTTCAGGGAACTTCATCAGCCCCAGCATTTT CASSENFRELHQPQHF
TRBJ1-2 - - TRBV2 TGTGCCAGCCCCCGGTCGAGGGGCTCCAACTATGGCTACACCTTC CASPRSRGSNYGYTF
TRBJ1-1 - - TRBV7-6 TGTGCCAGCAGCTTACAACGCGACACTGAAGCTTTCTTT CASSLQRDTEAFF
TRBJ1-1 - - TRBV6-5 TGTGCCAGCAGTTCCGATCGACGGAGGACTGAAGCTTTCTTT CASSSDRRRTEAFF
TRBJ1-1 - - TRBV7-9 TGTGCCAGCAGCTTGGATGACAGTAGAGCTTTCTTT CASSLDDSRAFF
TRBJ2-7 - TRBD1 TRBV25-1 TGTGCCAGCAGTGAACACGCAGGACAGGGCAATCACGAGCAGTACTTC CASSEHAGQGNHEQYF
TRBJ2-5 few TRBD2 TRBV25-1 TGTGCCAGCAGTGGTTCAACAGCGGGGCCGGAGACCCAGTACTTC CASSGSTAGPETQYF
TRBJ2-1 - - TRBV19 TGTGCCAGTAGTATGGAACAGGGTAGGCAGTTCTTC CASSMEQGRQFF
TRBJ1-5 - TRBD1 TRBV19 TGTGCCAGTAGGCCGACAGGGTGGAATCAGCCCCAGCATTTT CASRPTGWNQPQHF
TRBJ2-7 - - TRBV13 TGTGCCAGCAGCTACAGGGTACTCTCCTACGAGCAGTACTTC CASSYRVLSYEQYF
TRBJ2-6 few - TRBV6-5 TGTGCCAGCACCTTGTCTGGGGCCAACGTCCTGACTTTC CASTLSGANVLTF
TRBJ2-1 - TRBD2 TRBV7-2 TGTGCCAGCAGCTTGGCTAGCGGGGGGGGTGAGCAGTTCTTC CASSLASGGGEQFF
TRBJ2-5 - - TRBV7-2 TGTGCCAGCAGCTCCAACGGGGCAGTTCCCAGGCAAGAGACCCAGTACTTC CASSSNGAVPRQETQYF
TRBJ2-1 - - TRBV29-1 TGCAGCGTTGAATCAGCACTTGAGCAGTTCTTC CSVESALEQFF
TRBJ1-5 once TRBD1 TRBV2 TGTGCCAGCAGTTCTAATACAGGGGATCAGCCCCAGCATTTT CASSSNTGDQPQHF
TRBJ2-1 once - TRBV10-3 TGTGCCATCAGGGGGACTGGGAACAATGAGCAGTTCTTC CAIRGTGNNEQFF
TRBJ2-3 few TRBD2 TRBV27 TGTGCCAGTCGACCCCTCGGACTAGCGGGGGCCCAGTATTTT CASRPLGLAGAQYF
TRBJ2-3 - - TRBV6-6 TGTGCCAGCAGAAGGGGAGGAGGTCATACGCAGTATTTT CASRRGGGHTQYF
TRBJ2-7 - TRBD2 TRBV11-2 TGTGCCAGCAGCTTATCCGCTAGCGGCGCCTACGAGCAGTACTTC CASSLSASGAYEQYF
TRBJ2-3 - TRBD2 TRBV7-6 TGTGCCAGCAGCTTGAGGGGGAGCGGGAGGGCCCAGGTTACGCAGTATTTT CASSLRGSGRAQVTQYF
TRBJ1-2 - TRBD1 TRBV29-1 TGCAGCGTAGATGGACAGGGCGAATACCACTATGGCTACACCTTC CSVDGQGEYHYGYTF
TRBJ2-7 - - TRBV11-1 TGTGCCAGCACCTACCAGAGAGACTCCTACGAGCAGTACTTC CASTYQRDSYEQYF
TRBJ2-7 once TRBD2 TRBV5-6 TGTGCCAGCACCAGTAGCGGGAGCTCCTACGAGCAGTACTTC CASTSSGSSYEQYF
TRBJ2-3 - - TRBV5-1 TGCGCCAGCAGCTTGGAGGGCCTCCGGGATACGCAGTATTTT CASSLEGLRDTQYF
TRBJ1-3 - - TRBV7-9 TGTGCCAGCAGCTTAGTAGGGAACACCATATATTTT CASSLVGNTIYF
TRBJ2-1 - TRBD2 TRBV19 TGTGCCAGTAGTAAAATAGCGGGAGGGGTCAATGAGCAGTTCTTC CASSKIAGGVNEQFF
TRBJ1-2 - - TRBV9 TGTGCCAGCAGCGTAGGGCAGACAGAGAACTATGGCTACACCTTC CASSVGQTENYGYTF